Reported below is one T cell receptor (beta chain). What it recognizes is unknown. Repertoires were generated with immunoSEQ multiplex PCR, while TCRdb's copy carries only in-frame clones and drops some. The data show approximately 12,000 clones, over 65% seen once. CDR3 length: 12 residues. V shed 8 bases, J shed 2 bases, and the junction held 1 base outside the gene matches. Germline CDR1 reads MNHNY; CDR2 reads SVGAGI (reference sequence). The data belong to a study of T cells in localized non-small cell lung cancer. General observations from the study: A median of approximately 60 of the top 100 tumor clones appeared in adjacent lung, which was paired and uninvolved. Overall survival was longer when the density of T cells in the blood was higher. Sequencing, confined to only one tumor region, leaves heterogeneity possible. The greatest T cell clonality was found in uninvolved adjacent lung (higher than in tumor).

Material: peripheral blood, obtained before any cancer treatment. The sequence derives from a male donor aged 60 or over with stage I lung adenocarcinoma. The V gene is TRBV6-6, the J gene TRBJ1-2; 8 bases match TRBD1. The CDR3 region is CASDRGNYGYTF. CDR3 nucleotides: TGTGCCAGCGACAGGGGAAACTATGGCTACACCTTC.